This T cell receptor (beta chain) was recovered during a study of T cell repertoires in cytomegalovirus infection. This clonotype has only a few counts. Its antigen is still unknown. Looked up from germline, CDR1 is SGHTA and CDR2 is FQGTGA. Unmatched junction bases numbered 12, after V lost 4 bases and J lost 11 bases. This CDR3 comprises 14 residues. TCRdb reprocessed the reads via MiXCR and lists one record per CDR3 protein. The data hold some 200,000 distinct CDR3 sequences, with about 39% observed a single time. This receptor was obtained from a human donor in good health (CMV status not recorded). Some clones in this sample may be carry-over from other donors' samples. The sequenced sample was CD8+ T cells from cultured PBMCs, obtained from culture after CMV antigen stimulation. V gene TRBV7-3 combines with J gene TRBJ2-3, with 7 bases identical to TRBD2. This CDR3 is CASSYGTTSRGQYF. The CDR3 nucleotides read TGTGCCAGCAGCTATGGGACTACTTCGAGAGGGCAGTATTTT. The variable domain in full, completed from reference TRBV7-3 and TRBJ2-3, reads GAGVSQTPSNKVTEKGKYVELRCDPISGHTALYWYRQSLGQGPEFLIYFQGTGAADDSGLPNDRFFAVRPEGSVSTLKIQRTERGDSAVYLCASSYGTTSRGQYFGPGTRLTVL.